Each of the 27 T cell receptor beta chains below was sequenced from the same sample in a study of blood T cell repertoires in COVID-19. Sequencing used immunoSEQ multiplex PCR; TCRdb keeps in-frame clones, though not all of them. The sample carries about 200,000 clones, approximately 88% recorded once. Source material: peripheral blood. The receptor set was obtained from a man aged 40-50 years with acute or convalescent COVID-19.

The rearrangement uses TRBV3-1 (or the pseudogene TRBV3-2) and TRBJ2-7; a weak D match, TRBD2 (7 bases). With 4 bases removed from V and 0 bases from J, the gap between germline ends came to 16 bases. The CDR3 has 16 residues. Germline CDR1 is LGHDT and CDR2 is YNNKEL (reference sequence). As DNA, the CDR3 is TGTGCCAGCAGCCGGTCTCTAGGGGGGGCCTCCTACGAGCAGTACTTC. Its translation: CASSRSLGGASYEQYF.

The chain recombines TRBV7-9 with TRBJ2-1; D gene ambiguous. The length of the CDR3 is 15 residues. Germline V gene lookup returns CDR1 SEHNR and CDR2 FQNEAQ (reference sequence). The V end was cut by 10 bases, the J end by 0 bases, with 16 bases between. The CDR3 DNA sequence: TGTGCCACCGTTCTGGATCGGAGCTCCTACAATGAGCAGTTCTTC. Its translation is CATVLDRSSYNEQFF.

The chain carries TRBV6-5 and TRBJ1-2; D unclear. V lost 6 bases and J lost 4, with 12 bases in between. CDR3 length equals 13 residues. Germline CDR1 and CDR2: MNHEY and SVGAGI. The CDR3 here is CASRQTAAYGYTF. As DNA, the CDR3 is TGTGCCAGCAGACAAACTGCGGCCTATGGCTACACCTTC.

The gene calls are TRBV7-2 and TRBJ2-1, with D tentatively TRBD1 (6 bases). The CDR3 consists of 17 residues. Germline V gene sequence: CDR1 SGHTA, CDR2 FQGNSA. Trimming removed 5 bases at V and 0 bases at J, with 17 bases between. For the CDR3, the DNA is TGTGCCAGCAGCCTCGCTCCCGGACAGAGCTCCTACAATGAGCAGTTCTTC. This encodes CASSLAPGQSSYNEQFF.

This clone has only one observation. This chain links TRBV5-1 with TRBJ2-2, with D perhaps matching TRBD2 (5 bases). This CDR3 has 18 residues. Germline CDR1 is SGHRS and CDR2 is YFSETQ. The V gene lost 0 bases and the J gene lost 0 bases, with 15 bases spanning the gap. CDR3 sequence: CASSLGPLAGTNTGELFF. CDR3 sequence (DNA): TGCGCCAGCAGCTTGGGACCCCTCGCGGGCACGAACACCGGGGAGCTGTTTTTT. Using reference TRBV5-1 and TRBJ2-2 for the parts outside the CDR3, the full variable domain is KAGVTQTPRYLIKTRGQQVTLSCSPISGHRSVSWYQQTPGQGLQFLFEYFSETQRNKGNFPGRFSGRQFSNSRSEMNVSTLELGDSALYLCASSLGPLAGTNTGELFFGEGSRLTVL.

V usage is TRBV3-1 (or the pseudogene TRBV3-2) and J usage is TRBJ2-7; TRBD2 aligns across 10 bases. Losses at the gene ends were 1 base for V and 5 bases for J; bases not matched to a gene: 11. Germline V gene lookup returns CDR1 LGHDT and CDR2 YNNKEL (reference sequence). The CDR3 loop spans 17 amino acids. The CDR3 reads CASSQGWASGSTHEQYF. The CDR3 coding sequence is TGTGCCAGCAGCCAAGGGTGGGCTAGCGGGAGTACCCACGAGCAGTACTTC.

The chain employs TRBV2 and TRBJ1-5; D gene unclear. The CDR3 has 15 residues. CDR1 and CDR2 (germline): SNHLY, FYNNEI. V lost 6 bases and J 2 bases, leaving 14 bases between the germline ends. The CDR3 DNA reads as TGTGCCAGCAGCCCAGCTAAAGCGGGCAATCAGCCCCAGCATTTT. Encoded protein: CASSPAKAGNQPQHF.

This chain uses TRBV5-1 with TRBJ1-1; D is unclear. CDR1 is SGHRS, CDR2 YFSETQ, per germline. V shed 2 bases and J shed 2 bases, with 16 bases lying between them. The CDR3 extends over 16 amino acids. The CDR3 loop reads CASSFLPHDSNTEAFF. Here the CDR3 DNA reads TGCGCCAGCAGCTTCCTCCCCCACGACTCAAACACTGAAGCTTTCTTT.

The chain uses TRBV10-3 and TRBJ1-1; D is unclear. CDR3 size: 17 residues. Germline V lookup: CDR1 ENHRY, CDR2 SYGVKD. Trimming pared 4 bases from V and 2 bases from J, leaving 20 bases between. The CDR3 reads CAISGLGTHGSNTEAFF. CDR3 bases: TGTGCCATCAGTGGTCTAGGAACGCACGGGAGTAACACTGAAGCTTTCTTT.

V usage is TRBV3-1 (or the pseudogene TRBV3-2) and J usage is TRBJ2-1, with 11 bases aligning to TRBD2. Unmatched junction bases numbered 4, after V lost 0 bases and J lost 9 bases. The CDR3 extends over 15 amino acids. Germline assignment: CDR1 LGHDT and CDR2 YNNKEL (reference sequence). The CDR3 DNA reads as TGTGCCAGCAGCCAAGATGGGCTAGCGGGAGGTGAGCAGTTCTTC. Amino acids: CASSQDGLAGGEQFF.

The rearrangement links TRBV19 to TRBJ2-5; D gene unclear. Germline CDR1 reads LNHDA; CDR2 reads SQIVND (reference sequence). The V end was cut by 6 bases, the J end by 2 bases, with 10 bases between. This CDR3 spans 13 amino acids. CDR3 in DNA: TGTGCCAGTAGCCGGTCAATACAAGAGACCCAGTACTTC. Amino acids: CASSRSIQETQYF.

The V gene is TRBV5-4, the J gene TRBJ2-1, with TRBD2 matching 12 bases. The germline V gene encodes CDR1 SGHNT and CDR2 YYREEE (reference sequence). The CDR3 contains 14 residues. After removal of 1 base from V and 7 bases from J, the junction contained 0 bases not matched to a gene. As DNA, the CDR3 is TGTGCCAGCAGCTTGACTAGCGGGAGGAATGAGCAGTTCTTC. Its translation is CASSLTSGRNEQFF.

This clone was detected once. Compared with germline, one end of the junction differs, possibly owing to a read error. The chain carries TRBV12-3 or TRBV12-4 and TRBJ1-2; 8 bases are a match to TRBD1. This CDR3 spans 12 amino acids. In nucleotides, the CDR3 is TGTGCCAGCAGCCCCTCCGACAGGGGAAGGGACTTC. Protein product: CASSPSDRGRDF.

This chain links TRBV6-4 with TRBJ2-3, with TRBD1 identical over 9 bases. Per germline, CDR1 MRHNA and CDR2 SNTAGT. V shed 6 bases, J shed 2 bases, and the junction held 15 bases outside the gene matches. This CDR3 has 18 amino acids. This chain's CDR3 is CASSGGEQGAFHTDTQYF. CDR3 nucleotides: TGTGCCAGCAGCGGGGGAGAACAGGGGGCATTCCACACAGATACGCAGTATTTT.

The chain combines TRBV7-9 with TRBJ1-4; TRBD1 is a possible D gene (6 bases). CDR1 and CDR2 (germline): SEHNR, FQNEAQ (reference sequence). Trimming took off 5 bases at V and 3 bases at J, with 13 bases between the two ends. CDR3 length equals 15 residues. The CDR3 sequence: CASSQQGGANEKLFF. Written as DNA, the CDR3 is TGTGCCAGCAGCCAACAGGGTGGGGCTAATGAAAAACTGTTTTTT.

The sample holds a few counts of this clone. V usage is TRBV28 and J usage is TRBJ1-3; no reliable D call. This CDR3 comprises 14 residues. V lost 6 bases, J lost 0 bases, and 9 bases lay in between. Per the germline V gene, CDR1 is MDHEN and CDR2 is SYDVKM. CDR3 loop: CASSLFRSGNTIYF. The CDR3 bases are TGTGCCAGCAGCCTTTTCCGCTCTGGAAACACCATATATTTT. Variable domain in full (rest from reference TRBV28 and TRBJ1-3): DVKVTQSSRYLVKRTGEKVFLECVQDMDHENMFWYRQDPGLGLRLIYFSYDVKMKEKGDIPEGYSVSREKKERFSLILESASTNQTSMYLCASSLFRSGNTIYFGEGSWLTVV.

This chain uses TRBV5-6 with TRBJ1-1; D is perhaps TRBD1 (6 bases). From germline, CDR1 is SGHDT and CDR2 YYEEEE. Trimming cost V 0 bases and J 9 bases, with 6 bases left between them. The CDR3 is made up of 11 amino acids. The CDR3 region is CASSLGGQAFF. The CDR3 DNA reads as TGTGCCAGCAGCTTGGGGGGGCAAGCTTTCTTT.

This clone came up once. CDR3 DNA sequence: TGTGCCTGGAGTAGACAGGGGCAAAACTATGGCTACACCTTC. Translated, it gives CAWSRQGQNYGYTF. This chain joins TRBV30 and TRBJ1-2; 8 nucleotides match TRBD1. In germline, CDR1 is GTSNPN, CDR2 SVGIG (reference sequence). The CDR3 has 14 amino acids. V gave up 2 bases and J gave up 2 bases; unmatched junction bases: 4.

J is TRBJ1-2 and V is TRBV29-1, with 9 bases fitting TRBD1. This CDR3 comprises 15 residues. Trimming at V came to 1 base and at J to 4 bases, leaving 7 bases not matched to a gene. CDR1 SQVTM and CDR2 ANQGSEA come from the germline V gene. CDR3 protein: CSVEGAGTGIYGYTF. In DNA, the CDR3 is TGCAGCGTTGAAGGGGCCGGGACAGGGATCTATGGCTACACCTTC.

The CDR3 nucleotides read TGTGCCAGCAGCTTCCCAGGGGAGGGTTACTATGGCTACACCTTC. It encodes CASSFPGEGYYGYTF. This chain uses TRBV7-2 with TRBJ1-2; possibly TRBD1 for D (6 bases). CDR1 SGHTA and CDR2 FQGNSA come from the germline V gene. CDR3 length: 15 amino acids. V was clipped by 3 bases and J by 3 bases, with 14 bases between them. Looking up the rest from reference TRBV7-2 and TRBJ1-2 gives the full variable domain: GAGVSQSPSNKVTEKGKDVELRCDPISGHTALYWYRQSLGQGLEFLIYFQGNSAPDKSGLPSDRFSAERTGGSVSTLTIQRTQQEDSAVYLCASSFPGEGYYGYTFGSGTRLTVV.

Of note for this clone: The identical CDR3 is also encoded by other nucleotide sequences in the sample. This chain joins TRBV6-5 and TRBJ2-3; the match to TRBD1 covers 7 bases. The CDR3 is 13 residues long. Looked up from germline, CDR1 is MNHEY and CDR2 is SVGAGI. V lost 6 bases to trimming and J lost 2 bases; unmatched junction nucleotides: 2. The CDR3 loop is CASSQGVTDTQYF. CDR3 sequence (DNA): TGTGCCAGCAGCCAGGGGGTCACAGATACGCAGTATTTT.

The count of this clone is one. The chain couples TRBV4-1 to TRBJ2-7; TRBD2 matches at 10 bases. CDR1 is MGHRA, CDR2 YSYEKL, per germline. The trim removed 0 bases at V and 2 bases at J, leaving 10 bases unmatched. The CDR3 sequence is 18 residues long. CDR3 amino acids: CASSQDRGSGLAAYEQYF. The CDR3 DNA reads TGCGCCAGCAGCCAAGATCGAGGTTCCGGACTAGCGGCCTACGAGCAGTACTTC.

This clone was picked up one time. This rearrangement joins TRBV7-2 to TRBJ1-1; TRBD1 matches 7 bases. V lost 1 base and J lost 5; bases outside the gene matches: 4. This CDR3 region has 14 residues. Germline V lookup: CDR1 SGHTA, CDR2 FQGNSA. CDR3 nucleotide sequence: TGTGCCAGCAGCTTAGACAGGGGATGGACTGAAGCTTTCTTT. As protein: CASSLDRGWTEAFF. The whole variable domain, remainder taken from reference TRBV7-2 and TRBJ1-1, is GAGVSQSPSNKVTEKGKDVELRCDPISGHTALYWYRQSLGQGLEFLIYFQGNSAPDKSGLPSDRFSAERTGGSVSTLTIQRTQQEDSAVYLCASSLDRGWTEAFFGQGTRLTVV.

The chain couples TRBV19 to TRBJ2-5; 11 positions match TRBD2. Germline V gene lookup returns CDR1 LNHDA and CDR2 SQIVND (reference sequence). V trimming: 8 bases; J trimming: 5 bases; junction bases outside the gene matches: 13. The CDR3 runs 16 residues. This chain's CDR3 is CASSGTSGRAGETQYF. CDR3 bases: TGTGCCAGTTCCGGGACTAGCGGCAGGGCTGGGGAGACCCAGTACTTC.

The table lists this clone with a few counts. J is TRBJ2-5 and V is TRBV30; the match to TRBD1 covers 9 bases. Trimming at V came to 2 bases and at J to 1 base, leaving 5 bases not matched to a gene. Germline V lookup: CDR1 GTSNPN, CDR2 SVGIG (reference sequence). This CDR3 comprises 15 residues. CDR3 in amino acids: CAWSPGQGSQETQYF. DNA of the CDR3: TGTGCCTGGAGTCCGGGACAGGGTTCCCAAGAGACCCAGTACTTC. The complete variable domain, with remaining parts taken from reference TRBV30 and TRBJ2-5, reads SQTIHQWPATLVQPVGSPLSLECTVEGTSNPNLYWYRQAAGRGLQLLFYSVGIGQISSEVPQNLSASRPQDRQFILSSKKLLLSDSGFYLCAWSPGQGSQETQYFGPGTRLLVL.

This chain uses TRBV19 with TRBJ2-6; 8 bases map to TRBD1. V dropped 5 bases and J dropped 4; count of bases not matched to a gene: 4. Germline CDR1 reads LNHDA; CDR2 reads SQIVND (reference sequence). There are 15 residues in the CDR3. In DNA form, the CDR3 reads TGTGCCAGTAGTGCGACAGGGGCCGGGGCCAACGTCCTGACTTTC. This translates into CASSATGAGANVLTF.

This clone was counted once. The chain joins TRBV19 to TRBJ1-6; 7 bases match TRBD1. CDR1 LNHDA and CDR2 SQIVND come from the germline V gene (reference sequence). The V gene end was trimmed by 8 bases and the J gene end by 4 bases; junction bases not matched to a gene: 5. There are 14 residues in the CDR3. The CDR3 sequence: CASQGELYNSPLHF. The CDR3 DNA reads as TGTGCCAGTCAGGGGGAGTTGTATAATTCACCCCTCCACTTT.